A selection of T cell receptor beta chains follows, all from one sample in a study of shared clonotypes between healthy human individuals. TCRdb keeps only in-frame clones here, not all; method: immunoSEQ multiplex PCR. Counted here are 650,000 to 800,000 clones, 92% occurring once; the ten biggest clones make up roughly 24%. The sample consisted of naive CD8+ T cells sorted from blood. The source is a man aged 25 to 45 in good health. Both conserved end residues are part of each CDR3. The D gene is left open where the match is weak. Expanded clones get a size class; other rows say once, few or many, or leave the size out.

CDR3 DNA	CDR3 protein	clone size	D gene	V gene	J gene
TGTGCCAGCAGTCCTCGGACAGGGGTGAACACTGAAGCTTTCTTT	CASSPRTGVNTEAFF	NA	TRBD1	TRBV28	TRBJ1-1
TGTGCCAGCAGCTCCGGGACAGACAACACCGGGGAGCTGTTTTTT	CASSSGTDNTGELFF	NA	TRBD1	TRBV7-8	TRBJ2-2
TGTGCCATCCAACCCCCTACTAGCGGGGCACCAGATACGCAGTATTTT	CAIQPPTSGAPDTQYF	once	TRBD2	TRBV2	TRBJ2-3
TGTGCCAGCATCCGATACACGGGGGCAAACTATGGCTACACCTTC	CASIRYTGANYGYTF	once	NA	TRBV6-1	TRBJ1-2
TGTGCCAGCAGCCTACTCCTACCGGGACAGGGGGGAAACACTGAAGCTTTCTTT	CASSLLLPGQGGNTEAFF	NA	TRBD1	TRBV7-8	TRBJ1-1
TGTGCCAGCAGCTTACTCACTAGCGGGAGCTACAATGAGCAGTTCTTC	CASSLLTSGSYNEQFF	NA	TRBD2	TRBV7-9	TRBJ2-1
TGCAGCGTTGTGGGGTGGGGAATCCAGGATTACGAGCAGTACTTC	CSVVGWGIQDYEQYF	NA	NA	TRBV29-1	TRBJ2-7
TGTGCCAGCAGCTTAGCGGTGGGACTAGCGTTCCCTCAAGAGTACTTC	CASSLAVGLAFPQEYF	NA	TRBD2	TRBV7-2	TRBJ2-7
TGTGCCAGCAGCGTAGTTGGGCGGGAGGACCAAGAGACCCAGTACTTC	CASSVVGREDQETQYF	NA	TRBD2	TRBV9	TRBJ2-5
TGTGCCATCAGTGAGTCAGAGAATAGCAATCAGCCCCAGCATTTT	CAISESENSNQPQHF	NA	NA	TRBV10-3	TRBJ1-5
TGCAGCATAGTAGCGGGAGACTACAATGAGCAGTTCTTC	CSIVAGDYNEQFF	NA	TRBD2	TRBV29-1	TRBJ2-1
TGTGCCAGCAGCCCTAGTCGCCCTGAGGGTCTGGCCAAAAACATTCAGTACTTC	CASSPSRPEGLAKNIQYF	NA	NA	TRBV7-9	TRBJ2-4
TGTGCCAGCGCCGCGCTGGAGGGGAGATACAATGAGCAGTTCTTC	CASAALEGRYNEQFF	NA	NA	TRBV27	TRBJ2-1
TGTGCCATCAGTGAGTCGGGGGCCTTAGCAACCGGGGAGCTGTTTTTT	CAISESGALATGELFF	NA	NA	TRBV10-3	TRBJ2-2
TGTGCCAGCCTCAATGAGACCGGGGAGCTGTTTTTT	CASLNETGELFF	NA	NA	TRBV7-9	TRBJ2-2
TGTGCCAGCCAAACCGGGACAGGGGACGTAGCTAATGAAAAACTGTTTTTT	CASQTGTGDVANEKLFF	NA	TRBD1	TRBV27	TRBJ1-4
TGTGCCATCAGTGAAGGGGGGGCGCGGTACACTGAAGCTTTCTTT	CAISEGGARYTEAFF	once	NA	TRBV10-3	TRBJ1-1
TGTGCCAGCAGTGAAGTCGGGGCACAAGCCGAGCAGTACTTC	CASSEVGAQAEQYF	NA	NA	TRBV6-1	TRBJ2-7
TGTGCCAGCAGTTTTTCTAGCGGGAGCTACTACGAGCAGTACTTC	CASSFSSGSYYEQYF	NA	TRBD2	TRBV27	TRBJ2-7
TGTGCCAGCAGCTTACTAGCGGGAGGGCCGAATGAGCAGTTCTTC	CASSLLAGGPNEQFF	NA	TRBD2	TRBV13	TRBJ2-1